The 30 T cell receptor beta chains below were found in one sample sequenced in a study of cytomegalovirus exposure and HLA in healthy donors. The PCR ran on 60 Vbeta and 13 Jbeta primers. The table came from immunoSEQ multiplex PCR; TCRdb's copy has only in-frame clones and leaves some out. Among about 160,000 clones listed, 60% to 85% were seen once. The sequencing sample was made of PBMCs. The receptors originated from a woman in her forties or fifties in good health and CMV-seropositive.

This chain joins TRBV6-5 and TRBJ1-2; D not certain. Trimming cost V 8 bases and J 6 bases, with 10 bases left between them. Per the germline V gene, CDR1 is MNHEY and CDR2 is SVGAGI. CDR3 size: 11 residues. The CDR3 nucleotides are TGTGCCAGCCTAAACAGTCATGGCTACACCTTC. Translated: CASLNSHGYTF.

The V gene is TRBV5-5, the J gene TRBJ1-2; D is perhaps TRBD1 (6 bases). This CDR3 is 14 amino acids long. Looked up from germline, CDR1 is SGHKS and CDR2 is YYEKEE (reference sequence). The V end was cut by 4 bases, the J end by 4 bases, with 14 bases between. Here the CDR3 reads CASSPRRQVYGYTF. DNA for the CDR3: TGTGCCAGCAGCCCTAGGAGACAGGTCTATGGCTACACCTTC. Based on the CDR3 plus reference TRBV5-5 and TRBJ1-2, the full variable domain is DAGVTQSPTHLIKTRGQQVTLRCSPISGHKSVSWYQQVLGQGPQFIFQYYEKEERGRGNFPDRFSARQFPNYSSELNVNALLLGDSALYLCASSPRRQVYGYTFGSGTRLTVV.

CDR3 sequence reads: CASSLVSGGAGEQFF. The CDR3, as DNA: TGTGCCAGCAGCTTAGTCAGCGGGGGGGCCGGTGAGCAGTTCTTC. V is TRBV7-2 and J is TRBJ2-1; 10 bases are shared with TRBD2. The CDR3 loop spans 15 amino acids. Per the germline V gene, CDR1 is SGHTA and CDR2 is FQGNSA. V shed 1 base, J shed 9 bases, and the junction held 6 bases outside the gene matches.

The V gene is TRBV14, the J gene TRBJ1-3; D may be TRBD1 (5 bases). The germline CDR1 and CDR2 sequences are SGHDN and FVKESK. The CDR3 length is 15 residues. Trimming took off 0 bases at V and 4 bases at J, with 10 bases between the two ends. The DNA for the CDR3 is TGTGCCAGCAGCCAAGACGGGGGGAAAGGAAACACCATATATTTT. Protein product: CASSQDGGKGNTIYF.

The chain links TRBV9 to TRBJ2-1; TRBD2 aligns across 12 bases. This CDR3 has 16 amino acids. Unmatched junction bases numbered 1, after V lost 2 bases and J lost 1 base. The V gene's germline CDR1 is SGDLS and CDR2 YYNGEE. CDR3 loop: CASSVLAGGSYNEQFF. CDR3 nucleotide sequence: TGTGCCAGCAGCGTCCTAGCGGGGGGGTCCTACAATGAGCAGTTCTTC.

Concerning this clone: The sample has other DNA sequences that encode this CDR3 too. The J gene is TRBJ1-2, the V gene TRBV6-6, with D possibly being TRBD1 (6 bases). The CDR3 sequence is 16 residues long. Germline assignment: CDR1 MNHNY and CDR2 SVGAGI (reference sequence). V was shortened by 2 bases and J by 4 bases, with 17 bases between the two germline ends. The CDR3: CASSYDRQGTLYGYTF. The DNA for the CDR3 is TGTGCCAGCAGTTACGATCGGCAGGGGACCCTCTATGGCTACACCTTC.

The chain carries TRBV29-1 and TRBJ1-5; TRBD1 is a possible D gene (5 bases). Germline CDR1 SQVTM, CDR2 ANQGSEA. V was shortened by 4 bases and J by 3 bases, with 13 bases between the two germline ends. This CDR3 contains 14 residues. The CDR3 bases are TGCAGCGTTGCCCCCGACAGTGCCAATCAGCCCCAGCATTTT. Translated: CSVAPDSANQPQHF.

The chain uses TRBV5-1 and TRBJ2-5; TRBD2 aligns across 8 bases. This CDR3 is 14 amino acids long. Germline assignment: CDR1 SGHRS and CDR2 YFSETQ. Germline trimming cut 0 bases from V and 3 bases from J; bases unmatched to any gene: 1. The CDR3 region is CASSLGTSKETQYF. DNA of the CDR3: TGCGCCAGCAGCTTGGGGACTAGCAAAGAGACCCAGTACTTC.

The V and J genes are TRBV7-2 and TRBJ2-5, with D unclear. The germline V gene encodes CDR1 SGHTA and CDR2 FQGNSA. The CDR3 loop spans 15 amino acids. The V end lost 0 bases, the J end lost 2 bases, and 10 bases lay between the germline ends. CDR3 nucleotide sequence: TGTGCCAGCAGCTTAGCCATCCGGCGGCAAGAGACCCAGTACTTC. Amino acids: CASSLAIRRQETQYF.

This chain uses TRBV19 with TRBJ2-5; 13 bases agree with TRBD2. V lost 3 bases and J lost 5; bases outside the gene matches: 6. This CDR3 is built from 16 residues. Germline values: CDR1 LNHDA, CDR2 SQIVND (reference sequence). CDR3 coding DNA: TGTGCCAGTAGTATTGGGACTAGCGGGGAACTTGAGACCCAGTACTTC. This gives the protein CASSIGTSGELETQYF.

Comment on this clone: Different DNA sequences within this sample yield the same CDR3. This chain joins TRBV6-5 and TRBJ1-2, with D possibly TRBD1 on 6 matching bases. In germline, CDR1 is MNHEY, CDR2 SVGAGI. V was trimmed by 2 bases and J by 8 bases, leaving 12 bases between them. The length of the CDR3 is 13 residues. CDR3: CASSYQGLGGYTF. CDR3 bases: TGTGCCAGCAGTTACCAGGGGCTCGGGGGCTACACCTTC.

The chain recombines TRBV9 with TRBJ1-3; 8 nucleotides line up with TRBD1. CDR1 is SGDLS, CDR2 YYNGEE, per germline. The CDR3 runs to 15 residues. Germline trimming cut 3 bases from V and 4 bases from J; bases unmatched to any gene: 6. The CDR3 nucleotides are TGTGCCAGCAGCGAGGAGACAGGGGCCGGAAACACCATATATTTT. Protein product: CASSEETGAGNTIYF.

V and J are TRBV6-1 and TRBJ1-1; 7 positions match TRBD1. This CDR3 has 14 amino acids. Germline loops: CDR1 MNHNS, CDR2 SASEGT. J was trimmed by 3 bases and V by 4 bases; bases with no gene match: 5. CDR3 loop: CASSVTGEDTEAFF. As DNA, the CDR3 is TGTGCCAGCAGTGTCACAGGGGAGGACACTGAAGCTTTCTTT.

The V and J genes are TRBV6-6 and TRBJ2-4; TRBD1 is a possible D gene (6 bases). The CDR3 runs to 14 residues. Germline V gene data show CDR1 as MNHNY and CDR2 as SVGAGI (reference sequence). V lost 5 bases to trimming and J lost 5 bases, with 13 bases between them. In DNA form, the CDR3 reads TGTGCCAGCAGTGCCCCGTACAGGGAAAACATTCAGTACTTC. This encodes CASSAPYRENIQYF.

This rearrangement joins TRBV5-1 to TRBJ1-1; 8 nucleotides line up with TRBD1. This CDR3 spans 16 amino acids. Germline assignment: CDR1 SGHRS and CDR2 YFSETQ. After removal of 4 bases from V and 4 bases from J, the junction contained 12 bases not matched to a gene. CDR3 sequence reads: CASSMGDRRVVTEAFF. The CDR3 DNA reads as TGCGCCAGCAGCATGGGGGACAGGAGAGTCGTCACTGAAGCTTTCTTT. Filled out from reference TRBV5-1 and TRBJ1-1, the complete variable domain reads KAGVTQTPRYLIKTRGQQVTLSCSPISGHRSVSWYQQTPGQGLQFLFEYFSETQRNKGNFPGRFSGRQFSNSRSEMNVSTLELGDSALYLCASSMGDRRVVTEAFFGQGTRLTVV.

This rearrangement joins TRBV5-1 to TRBJ1-1, with D possibly TRBD1 on 5 matching bases. CDR1 is SGHRS and CDR2 is YFSETQ in the germline V gene. The CDR3 runs 15 residues. V lost 4 bases and J 1 base, leaving 14 bases between the germline ends. As DNA, the CDR3 is TGCGCCAGCAGCCCCGAGGACAATTGGAACACTGAAGCTTTCTTT. Translating it yields CASSPEDNWNTEAFF.

In regard to this clone: This specimen includes other DNA sequences encoding the same CDR3. The chain recombines TRBV9 with TRBJ1-6; 8 bases line up with TRBD1. The V gene end was trimmed by 2 bases and the J gene end by 9 bases; junction bases not matched to a gene: 10. The germline CDR1 and CDR2 sequences are SGDLS and YYNGEE. The CDR3 length is 16 residues. The CDR3 loop is CASSVSSGQGSSPLHF. Here the CDR3 DNA reads TGTGCCAGCAGCGTCAGTAGCGGACAGGGCTCTTCACCCCTCCACTTT.

The rearrangement joins TRBV5-6 to TRBJ1-2, with TRBD1 matching 7 bases. This CDR3 has 16 amino acids. V gave up 1 base and J gave up 3 bases; unmatched junction bases: 9. The germline CDR1 and CDR2 sequences are SGHDT and YYEEEE. CDR3 amino acids: CASSLPGGREDYGYTF. The CDR3 nucleotides read TGTGCCAGCAGCTTGCCAGGGGGGCGAGAGGACTATGGCTACACCTTC.

The chain has TRBV19 and TRBJ1-2; 7 positions agree with TRBD1. V lost 5 bases, J lost 10 bases, and 10 bases stayed unmatched. This CDR3 spans 13 amino acids. CDR1 is LNHDA and CDR2 is SQIVND in the germline V gene (reference sequence). CDR3 DNA sequence: TGTGCCAGTAGTCTTCGACAGGGCCGTGACTACACCTTC. It codes for CASSLRQGRDYTF.

In DNA, the CDR3 is TGTGCCAGCAGCCAAGATATATTCGGGGGGCTCGGTCAGCCCCAGCATTTT. Encoded protein: CASSQDIFGGLGQPQHF. This chain connects TRBV4-2 to TRBJ1-5, with D perhaps matching TRBD1 (6 bases). The V gene lost 0 bases and the J gene lost 6 bases, with 18 bases spanning the gap. The germline gives CDR1 LGHNA, CDR2 YNFKEQ. This CDR3 has 17 residues.

The chain carries TRBV5-4 and TRBJ1-2, with 7 bases identical to TRBD1. CDR3 size: 14 residues. Germline assignment: CDR1 SGHNT and CDR2 YYREEE (reference sequence). V lost 4 bases and J lost 2; bases outside the gene matches: 5. This CDR3 is CASSPGGQNYGYTF. As DNA, the CDR3 is TGTGCCAGCAGCCCCGGGGGACAGAACTATGGCTACACCTTC.

The chain is built from TRBV7-6 and TRBJ1-5; D unclear. CDR1 and CDR2 (germline): SGHVS, FNYEAQ. CDR3 length: 13 residues. V was cut by 5 bases and J by 3 bases, with 8 bases left in between. The CDR3 is CASSGGLNQPQHF. As DNA, the CDR3 is TGTGCCAGCAGCGGAGGACTCAATCAGCCCCAGCATTTT. The full variable domain, in which reference TRBV7-6 and TRBJ1-5 provide the parts outside the CDR3, is GAGVSQSPRYKVTKRGQDVALRCDPISGHVSLYWYRQALGQGPEFLTYFNYEAQQDKSGLPNDRFSAERPEGSISTLTIQRTEQRDSAMYRCASSGGLNQPQHFGDGTRLSIL.

V and J are TRBV27 and TRBJ1-2; weak D call: TRBD1 (5 bases). V was trimmed by 0 bases and J by 2 bases, leaving 19 bases between them. The germline gives CDR1 MNHEY, CDR2 SMNVEV (reference sequence). The CDR3 consists of 18 residues. The CDR3 sequence: CASSLSFRDKNVNYGYTF. The CDR3 bases are TGTGCCAGCAGTTTATCCTTCAGGGATAAGAACGTAAACTATGGCTACACCTTC.

The gene calls are TRBV27 and TRBJ1-2, with D unclear. Trimming cost V 3 bases and J 6 bases, with 23 bases left between them. In germline, CDR1 is MNHEY, CDR2 SMNVEV (reference sequence). There are 17 residues in the CDR3. The CDR3 loop reads CASSLDFRLGARDGYTF. In DNA form, the CDR3 reads TGTGCCAGCAGTTTGGATTTCAGGTTGGGCGCCCGCGATGGCTACACCTTC.

The V call is TRBV5-1, the J call TRBJ1-2; no clear D. Trimming removed 0 bases at V and 3 bases at J, with 9 bases between. The CDR3 spans 14 residues. Germline CDR1 and CDR2: SGHRS and YFSETQ. The CDR3 coding sequence is TGCGCCAGCAGCTTGGGGAGGAATGACTATGGCTACACCTTC. Encoded protein: CASSLGRNDYGYTF.

The chain employs TRBV7-2 and TRBJ2-1; weak D call: TRBD1 (6 bases). From germline, CDR1 is SGHTA and CDR2 FQGNSA. Trimming pared 4 bases from V and 3 bases from J, leaving 10 bases between. This CDR3 region has 14 residues. The CDR3 region has the DNA TGTGCCAGCAGCTACGCGACAGGCTACAATGAGCAGTTCTTC. The encoded protein is CASSYATGYNEQFF.

This chain links TRBV14 with TRBJ2-1; D remains unclear. With 3 bases removed from V and 5 bases from J, the gap between germline ends came to 20 bases. CDR3 length equals 17 residues. The V gene's germline CDR1 is SGHDN and CDR2 FVKESK. The CDR3 sequence is CASSQTAGSRYNNEQFF. For the CDR3, the DNA is TGTGCCAGCAGCCAGACTGCCGGGTCCCGTTATAACAATGAGCAGTTCTTC.

The V call is TRBV4-1, the J call TRBJ2-5, with a tentative D call TRBD1 (6 bases). The germline V gene encodes CDR1 MGHRA and CDR2 YSYEKL. The CDR3 runs to 14 residues. The ends were cut back, 1 base at V and 11 bases at J, with 17 bases in the middle. The CDR3 DNA sequence: TGCGCCAGCAGCCAAGTAGGGGGAGCCCCCGGGCAGTACTTC. Encoded protein: CASSQVGGAPGQYF.

Comment on this clone: The sample contains more than one DNA sequence encoding this CDR3. The CDR3 loop is CASSLEAGNTEAFF. DNA for the CDR3: TGCGCCAGCAGCTTGGAGGCGGGGAACACTGAAGCTTTCTTT. The V and J genes are TRBV5-1 and TRBJ1-1; D unresolved. The CDR3 has 14 residues. CDR1 is SGHRS, CDR2 YFSETQ, per germline. The ends were cut back, 0 bases at V and 1 base at J, with 7 bases in the middle.

The chain joins TRBV5-1 to TRBJ2-3, with 12 bases fitting TRBD2. V lost 4 bases to trimming and J lost 2 bases; unmatched junction nucleotides: 8. CDR1 is SGHRS and CDR2 is YFSETQ in the germline V gene. The length of the CDR3 is 17 residues. The DNA for the CDR3 is TGCGCCAGCAGCCTCCTAACTAGCGGGGGGACCACAGATACGCAGTATTTT. Encoded protein: CASSLLTSGGTTDTQYF.